This T cell receptor beta chain was captured in a study of cytomegalovirus exposure and HLA in healthy donors. General study points: Several V segments, TRBV6-2 and TRBV6-3 among them, could not be told apart and were dropped. Most TCR beta V segments were productive about 87% or about 30% of the time in an earlier analysis. Later analysis placed DRB1 highest and HLA-C lowest in TCR association rates, which differed by HLA locus.

Vbeta (60) and Jbeta (13) primers were used in the PCR. Using immunoSEQ multiplex PCR, the repertoire was profiled, and TCRdb retains in-frame clones only, with some absent. The sample records 250,000 to 350,000 clones, just over 85% being singletons. V lost 3 bases and J lost 4; bases outside the gene matches: 11. The CDR3 sequence is 17 residues long. CDR1 is MGHRA, CDR2 YSYEKL, per germline. With respect to this clone: Its specificity is not known.

This chain uses TRBV4-1 with TRBJ2-2; 7 bases match TRBD2. The sequence derives from a man aged 35 to 55 in good health and CMV-seropositive. Sequencing was done on a sample of PBMCs. The CDR3 DNA sequence: TGCGCCAGCAGCCACCATCCCCGGGGGGTTGTCACCGGGGAGCTGTTTTTT. It specifies CASSHHPRGVVTGELFF.